The sequence of this T cell receptor beta chain was determined in a study of vaccination and CD4 T cells after COVID-19. This CDR3 spans 15 amino acids. From germline, CDR1 is MNHEY and CDR2 SVGAGI. V was trimmed by 0 bases and J by 8 bases, leaving 16 bases between them. The treatment: roughly 10-day PBMC culture with coronavirus spike peptide pools or control peptides (ViraFEST assay). An unexposed donor provided the CD4+ T cells, which were collected before the COVID-19 pandemic (2011-2018). With regard to this clonotype: Its antigen is as yet unknown.

With the Oncomine TCR Beta short-read assay, DNA from cultured CD4+ T cells was sequenced. MiXCR was run by TCRdb on the PCR reads, yielding one entry per CDR3 protein. This sample carries several thousand distinct CDR3 sequences, just over 70% of them seen once, and the ten largest clones take less than 45%. This TCR was recovered from a human donor in good health. The J gene is TRBJ1-2, the V gene TRBV6-5; D possibly corresponds to TRBD1 (6 bases). Sequenced material: CD4+ T cells from blood, cultured in vitro. The CDR3 region has the DNA TGTGCCAGCAGTTACTCCATGGGGGCCTTAGGGGGCTACACCTTC. It is translated as CASSYSMGALGGYTF.